This entry describes one TCR beta chain. The sample is drawn from a study of blood T cell repertoires in COVID-19. V shed 0 bases and J shed 3 bases, with 18 bases lying between them. The CDR3 loop spans 18 amino acids. Germline CDR1 reads SGHVS; CDR2 reads FNYEAQ. In the source study's methods: Reference gene primer amplification gave nucleated cell count estimates. TCRdb's copy holds only in-frame clones and misses some; the assay was immunoSEQ multiplex PCR. D and trimming were read from the DNA, whereas the V and J calls and clone size are those reported in that table. The sample includes around 100,000 clones, about nine tenths seen only once; the top ten take just over 5%.

The V gene is TRBV7-6, the J gene TRBJ1-3; D uncertain. This sequence originates from a man in his fifties or sixties with acute or convalescent COVID-19. The sequenced sample was peripheral blood. The CDR3 spells CASSLAVAGIGRGNTIYF. In DNA, the CDR3 is TGTGCCAGCAGCTTAGCGGTCGCGGGGATCGGGCGTGGAAACACCATATATTTT.